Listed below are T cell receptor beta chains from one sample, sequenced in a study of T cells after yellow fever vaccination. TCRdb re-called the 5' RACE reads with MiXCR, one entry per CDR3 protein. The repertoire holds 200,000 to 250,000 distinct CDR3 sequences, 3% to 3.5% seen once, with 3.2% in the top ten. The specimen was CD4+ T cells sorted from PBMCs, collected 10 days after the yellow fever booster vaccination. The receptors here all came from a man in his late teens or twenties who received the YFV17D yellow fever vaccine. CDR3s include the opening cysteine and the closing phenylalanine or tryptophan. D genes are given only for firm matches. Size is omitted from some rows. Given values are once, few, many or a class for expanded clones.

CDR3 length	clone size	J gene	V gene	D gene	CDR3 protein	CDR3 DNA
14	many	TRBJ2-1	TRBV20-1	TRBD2	CSASGLAVNNEQFF	TGCAGTGCTAGTGGACTAGCGGTTAACAATGAGCAGTTCTTC
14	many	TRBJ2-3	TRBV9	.	CASSVEVLGDTQYF	TGTGCCAGCAGCGTAGAGGTCTTGGGAGATACGCAGTATTTT
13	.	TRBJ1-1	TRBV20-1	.	CSASGNSNTEAFF	TGCAGTGCTTCAGGGAATTCGAACACTGAAGCTTTCTTT
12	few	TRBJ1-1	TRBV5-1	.	CASRAGHFEAFF	TGCGCCAGCAGGGCAGGACACTTTGAAGCTTTCTTT
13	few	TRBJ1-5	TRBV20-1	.	CSARTGVNQPQHF	TGCAGTGCTAGGACAGGCGTCAATCAGCCCCAGCATTTT
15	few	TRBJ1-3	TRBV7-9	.	CASSPPRRLGNTIYF	TGTGCCAGCAGCCCCCCACGCCGGCTTGGAAACACCATATATTTT
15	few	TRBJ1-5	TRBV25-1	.	CASSGRREHNQPQHF	TGTGCCAGCAGTGGAAGACGGGAGCACAATCAGCCCCAGCATTTT
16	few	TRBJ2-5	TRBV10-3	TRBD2	CAISDRSGDYQETQYF	TGTGCCATCAGTGATCGGAGCGGGGACTACCAAGAGACCCAGTACTTC
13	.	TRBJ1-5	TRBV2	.	CASSEMGDQPQHF	TGTGCCAGCAGTGAAATGGGGGATCAGCCCCAGCATTTT
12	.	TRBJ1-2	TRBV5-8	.	CASPGGGYGYTF	TGTGCCAGCCCCGGGGGAGGTTATGGCTACACCTTC
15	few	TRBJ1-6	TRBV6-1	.	CASRGSSSYNSPLHF	TGTGCCAGCAGGGGGTCGTCCTCCTATAATTCACCCCTCCACTTT
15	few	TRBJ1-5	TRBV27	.	CASSLWGDSNQPQHF	TGTGCCAGCAGTTTGTGGGGGGATAGCAATCAGCCCCAGCATTTT
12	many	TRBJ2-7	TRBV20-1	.	CSATGVTYEQYF	TGCAGTGCTACCGGGGTCACCTACGAGCAGTACTTC
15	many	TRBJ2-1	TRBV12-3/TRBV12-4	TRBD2	CASTPLAGIQNEQFF	TGTGCCAGCACCCCTCTAGCGGGGATCCAGAATGAGCAGTTCTTC
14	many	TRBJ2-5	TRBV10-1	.	CASSDSSGGETQYF	TGCGCCAGCAGTGACAGCTCTGGGGGAGAGACCCAGTACTTC
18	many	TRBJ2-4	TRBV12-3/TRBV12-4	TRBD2	CASSPPGGKGIAKNIQYF	TGTGCCAGCAGTCCTCCGGGGGGTAAGGGGATAGCCAAAAACATTCAGTACTTC
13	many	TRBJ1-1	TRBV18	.	CASSPPGGTEAFF	TGTGCCAGCAGCCCCCCGGGGGGGACTGAAGCTTTCTTT
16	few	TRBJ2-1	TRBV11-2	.	CASAKPVRPWGNEQFF	TGTGCCAGCGCCAAGCCTGTGAGGCCTTGGGGCAATGAGCAGTTCTTC
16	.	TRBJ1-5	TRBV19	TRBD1	CASTGTAMPSNQPQHF	TGTGCCAGTACCGGGACAGCGATGCCTAGCAATCAGCCCCAGCATTTT
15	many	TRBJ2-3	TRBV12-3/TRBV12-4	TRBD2	CASSFLAGGADTQYF	TGTGCCAGCAGTTTTTTAGCGGGGGGCGCAGATACGCAGTATTTT
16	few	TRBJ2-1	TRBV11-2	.	CASSPQVDPAYNEQFF	TGTGCCAGCAGCCCCCAGGTAGATCCTGCCTACAATGAGCAGTTCTTC